A selection of T cell receptor beta chains follows, all from one sample in a study of CD8 T cells in ankylosing spondylitis. TCRdb reanalysed the 5' RACE reads using MiXCR and keeps one entry per CDR3 protein. The table has around 140,000 distinct CDR3 sequences, 17% seen once. The sample was blood, either unsorted or a sorted T cell fraction (not recorded which). These receptor sequences come from a male donor with ankylosing spondylitis. Both conserved end residues are part of each CDR3. A D gene is named only where the DNA matches it firmly. Some rows have no size entry. The others give once, few or many, or a class for an expanded clone.

J,D,size,V,length,DNA,CDR3
TRBJ2-3,TRBD2,.,TRBV7-9,14,TGTGCCAGCAGCTCCCGGGAGGGGCCGGATACGCAGTATTTT,CASSSREGPDTQYF
TRBJ2-7,.,many,TRBV29-1,16,TGCAGCGTTGAGGGACATTCGGGGGACAGTTCCTACGAGCAGTACTTC,CSVEGHSGDSSYEQYF
TRBJ2-3,TRBD2,few,TRBV5-1,15,TGCGCCAGCAGCCCAAGCGGGAGGGGCACAGATACGCAGTATTTT,CASSPSGRGTDTQYF
TRBJ2-7,.,few,TRBV27,14,TGTGCCAGCAGTTTCACCGCGCGGGCCTACGAGCAGTACTTC,CASSFTARAYEQYF
TRBJ2-3,TRBD2,few,TRBV7-9,15,TGTGCCAGCAGCATGCTAGCGGGAGGGACAGATACGCAGTATTTT,CASSMLAGGTDTQYF
TRBJ2-7,.,many,TRBV5-1,12,TGCGCCAGCAGCTTGAGGTCGGACGAGCAGTACTTC,CASSLRSDEQYF
TRBJ2-7,.,.,TRBV2,13,TGTGCCAGCGGGGACGGGACCTCCTACGAGCAGTACTTC,CASGDGTSYEQYF
TRBJ2-1,.,many,TRBV11-2,15,TGTGCCAGCAGCTTATGGGGTGCGGGCTACAATGAGCAGTTCTTC,CASSLWGAGYNEQFF
TRBJ1-5,.,many,TRBV6-2/TRBV6-3,13,TGTGCCAGCAGTCCGACATCGGTAGTGCCCCAGCATTTT,CASSPTSVVPQHF
TRBJ2-7,TRBD2,.,TRBV6-1,14,TGTGCCACCTCCGTCGGACTAGTTGACTACGAGCAGTACTTC,CATSVGLVDYEQYF
TRBJ2-1,.,few,TRBV20-1,17,TGCAGTGCTAGAAGGTGGGGGGCGGACACAACCCACAATGAGCAGTTCTTC,CSARRWGADTTHNEQFF
TRBJ2-7,.,.,TRBV20-1,12,TGCAGTGCTAGTCTAGGGGGGAGCGAGCAGTACTTC,CSASLGGSEQYF
TRBJ2-7,.,.,TRBV4-1,17,TGCGCCAGCAGCCTCACCTCCTTCCGGGACATAATCTACGAGCAGTACTTC,CASSLTSFRDIIYEQYF
TRBJ2-1,.,.,TRBV27,11,TGTGCCGCCAAACAGGGATTTGTGCAGTTCTTC,CAAKQGFVQFF
TRBJ2-7,.,many,TRBV11-2,15,TGTGCCAGCAGCTACGCCGAGGGTGGGGGGTACGAGCAGTACTTC,CASSYAEGGGYEQYF
TRBJ1-3,TRBD1,few,TRBV29-1,13,TGCAGCGCCGTCGACAGGGGGGGAAACACCATATATTTT,CSAVDRGGNTIYF
TRBJ2-1,.,.,TRBV3-1,15,TGTGCCAGCAGCCAAGATACCGGGACCTACAATGAGCAGTTCTTC,CASSQDTGTYNEQFF
TRBJ2-3,TRBD2,once,TRBV5-1,17,TGCGCCAGCAGCTTGGAGGAAGCGGGGGGTGTCACAGATACGCAGTATTTT,CASSLEEAGGVTDTQYF
TRBJ2-5,TRBD1,few,TRBV6-2/TRBV6-3,16,TGTGCCAGCCGTTGGAGCCCGGGACAGTACGAAGAGACCCAGTACTTC,CASRWSPGQYEETQYF
TRBJ2-3,.,.,TRBV7-8,15,TGTGCCAGCAGCTTAGGGGGCGGAAGAACAGATACGCAGTATTTT,CASSLGGGRTDTQYF
TRBJ2-1,.,few,TRBV11-2,15,TGTGCCAGCAGCTTAATACTTTCGGGGGAGTATGAGCAGTTCTTC,CASSLILSGEYEQFF
TRBJ2-5,.,few,TRBV4-1,16,TGCGCCAGCAGCCAAAGTCCCCGGACAGTTGGAGAGACCCAGTACTTC,CASSQSPRTVGETQYF
TRBJ1-2,.,.,TRBV20-1,15,TGCAGTGCTAGAGATAATGACGGGGGCTTCTATGGCTACACCTTC,CSARDNDGGFYGYTF
TRBJ1-5,.,few,TRBV6-2/TRBV6-3,14,TGTGCCACCTCTCCCGGGACCCAAGTCCAGCCCCAGCATTTT,CATSPGTQVQPQHF
TRBJ2-1,TRBD1,.,TRBV18,16,TGTGCCAGCTCACCGGGACAGGGAATCTCCTACAATGAGCAGTTCTTC,CASSPGQGISYNEQFF
TRBJ2-4,TRBD2,few,TRBV12-3/TRBV12-4,17,TGTGCCAGCAGCACACCGCGGACTAGCGGGCCCGACGGCATTCAGTACTTC,CASSTPRTSGPDGIQYF
TRBJ2-7,TRBD2,few,TRBV2,16,TGTGCCAGCAGGCCCGCGACTAGCGGGAGTGTATACGAGCAGTACTTC,CASRPATSGSVYEQYF
TRBJ2-3,TRBD2,.,TRBV28,17,TGTGCCAGCACCCAACCCTACCTAGCGGGAGGGAGAGATACGCAGTATTTT,CASTQPYLAGGRDTQYF
TRBJ1-1,.,few,TRBV11-2,15,TGTGCCAGCAGCTTAGCTACGGGGCCGAACACTGAAGCTTTCTTT,CASSLATGPNTEAFF
TRBJ1-2,TRBD1,.,TRBV5-6,16,TGTGCCAGCAGCCTCGACAGGGGGCGACTTTACTATGGCTACACCTTC,CASSLDRGRLYYGYTF
TRBJ2-1,TRBD2,few,TRBV12-3/TRBV12-4,15,TGTGCCAGCAGTTACGCTAGCGGGAGGGCCGACGAGCAGTTCTTC,CASSYASGRADEQFF
TRBJ2-2,.,.,TRBV9,16,TGTGCCAGCAGCGACCCCCGACAACTGTTCCCCGGGGAGCTGTTTTTT,CASSDPRQLFPGELFF
TRBJ1-6,.,few,TRBV14,17,TGTGCCAGCAGCCAAGAACCAGGGTTAGGTTGGAATTCACCCCTCCACTTT,CASSQEPGLGWNSPLHF
TRBJ1-1,.,many,TRBV29-1,13,TGCAGCGCTGCGAGGAGGGCGCCCACTGAAGCTTTCTTT,CSAARRAPTEAFF
TRBJ2-2,TRBD2,few,TRBV7-3,17,TGTGCCAGCAGCTCAGTCCCTAGCGGAGGGTACACCGGGGAGCTGTTTTTT,CASSSVPSGGYTGELFF
TRBJ1-6,.,few,TRBV28,16,TGTGCCAGCAGTTTATCTGATGGGTCCTATAATTCACCCCTCCACTTT,CASSLSDGSYNSPLHF